This TCR beta chain was observed in a study of identical twins. Study-wide results and limits: Insertions were fewer in abundant cord blood beta clonotypes, whereas memory repertoires showed none of this pattern.

Germline V lookup: CDR1 SGHRS, CDR2 YFSETQ. Trimming cost V 2 bases and J 10 bases; bases outside gene matches: 18. This CDR3 has 17 amino acids. TCRdb redid the calling of the 5' RACE reads with MiXCR, one entry per CDR3 protein. In the table there are roughly 200,000 distinct CDR3 sequences, under 10% of which are singletons. In this sample, this clonotype turned up many times. Antigen: not known. The sample was also linked to a second study, of yellow fever vaccine responses in identical twins. From that study: In identical twins, vaccine T cell responses appeared partly shared and partly individual.

The clonotype was recovered from a woman under 30 in good health. The chain has TRBV5-1 and TRBJ1-1; 9 bases are a match to TRBD1. Sequenced: memory (CD45RO+) T cells sorted from blood. The CDR3: CASSLNKRGQGTVIAFF. For the CDR3, the DNA is TGCGCCAGCAGCTTAAACAAGAGGGGACAGGGAACGGTTATAGCTTTCTTT.